One and the same sample provided the 25 T cell receptor beta chains below, sequenced in a study of T cells in localized non-small cell lung cancer. Sequencing was performed with immunoSEQ multiplex PCR; in TCRdb, only in-frame clones are kept and a portion is missing. The sample holds under 9,000 clones; about 89% are singletons and the top ten take approximately 30%. The sample here was peripheral blood, taken before any cancer treatment. These receptors came from a male donor older than 55 with stage III lung adenocarcinoma.

The chain combines TRBV2 with TRBJ1-2; D remains ambiguous. The length of the CDR3 is 13 residues. Per the germline V gene, CDR1 is SNHLY and CDR2 is FYNNEI. Between the trimmed V and J ends, which lost 7 bases and 0 bases, there was a span of 9 bases. The DNA of the CDR3 is TGTGCCAGCAAGGCCCGGTCTAACTATGGCTACACCTTC. Translated: CASKARSNYGYTF.

The V and J genes are TRBV19 and TRBJ2-7; D is ambiguous. The CDR3 contains 15 residues. With 6 bases removed from V and 1 base from J, the gap between germline ends came to 16 bases. Germline CDR1 LNHDA, CDR2 SQIVND (reference sequence). The CDR3 DNA sequence: TGTGCCAGTAGCCCAGATGACAATCCGTCCTACGAGCAGTACTTC. Residues: CASSPDDNPSYEQYF.

This clone was found a few times. The V and J genes are TRBV9 and TRBJ2-3; D call uncertain. Germline-derived CDR1 and CDR2 are SGDLS and YYNGEE. Deletions cut 0 bases from V and 0 bases from J, with 8 bases between. The CDR3 covers 15 residues. The CDR3 loop is CASSVGGASTDTQYF. CDR3 coding DNA: TGTGCCAGCAGCGTAGGTGGCGCTAGCACAGATACGCAGTATTTT.

CDR3 in amino acids: CASSLFRGRFRSYNEQFF. The CDR3 DNA reads as TGTGCCAGCAGCTTGTTTAGGGGTCGTTTCCGCTCCTACAATGAGCAGTTCTTC. The chain has TRBV5-8 and TRBJ2-1, with D perhaps matching TRBD1 (5 bases). Germline V CDR1 and CDR2: SGHTS, YDEGEE. The V end was cut by 1 base, the J end by 0 bases, with 17 bases between. This CDR3 region has 18 residues.

The V call is TRBV9, the J call TRBJ2-3, with 10 positions matching TRBD2. CDR3 length: 15 residues. V was pared by 1 base and J by 1 base, with 0 bases of the junction left unmatched. Germline loops: CDR1 SGDLS, CDR2 YYNGEE. Here the CDR3 reads CASSVLAGGTDTQYF. The CDR3, as DNA: TGTGCCAGCAGCGTACTAGCGGGAGGCACAGATACGCAGTATTTT.

V and J are TRBV4-2 and TRBJ2-1; D is perhaps TRBD2 (6 bases). V lost 5 bases to trimming and J lost 9 bases, with 26 bases between them. Germline loops: CDR1 LGHNA, CDR2 YNFKEQ. The CDR3 is 17 amino acids. The CDR3 loop is CASSVRGLGLAEGEQFF. The CDR3, as DNA: TGTGCCAGCAGCGTAAGAGGGCTAGGACTCGCGGAGGGTGAGCAGTTCTTC.

This chain uses TRBV7-6 with TRBJ1-2; TRBD1 agrees at 7 bases. The trim removed 1 base at V and 2 bases at J, leaving 7 bases unmatched. The CDR3 has 16 amino acids. Germline V gene lookup returns CDR1 SGHVS and CDR2 FNYEAQ. The DNA of the CDR3 is TGTGCCAGCAGCTTAGAGGGCACAGGGGAGAACTATGGCTACACCTTC. Its protein is CASSLEGTGENYGYTF. The complete variable domain, with remaining parts taken from reference TRBV7-6 and TRBJ1-2, reads GAGVSQSPRYKVTKRGQDVALRCDPISGHVSLYWYRQALGQGPEFLTYFNYEAQQDKSGLPNDRFSAERPEGSISTLTIQRTEQRDSAMYRCASSLEGTGENYGYTFGSGTRLTVV.

This clone was counted only a few times. The chain employs TRBV5-1 and TRBJ2-2, with 7 bases that match TRBD1. The V gene end was trimmed by 4 bases and the J gene end by 0 bases; junction bases not matched to a gene: 3. The CDR3 spans 15 residues. Looked up from germline, CDR1 is SGHRS and CDR2 is YFSETQ. CDR3: CASSTDRANTGELFF. The CDR3 coding sequence is TGCGCCAGCAGCACCGACAGGGCGAACACCGGGGAGCTGTTTTTT.

The gene calls are TRBV5-1 and TRBJ2-3; 9 bases agree with TRBD2. Trimming took 1 base from V and 11 from J; bases not matched to a gene: 2. The germline V gene encodes CDR1 SGHRS and CDR2 YFSETQ. The CDR3 covers 12 residues. The CDR3 here is CASSLLAGQQYF. As DNA, the CDR3 is TGCGCCAGCAGCTTGCTAGCGGGACAGCAGTATTTT.

The rearrangement joins TRBV19 to TRBJ2-5, with D possibly called TRBD1 or TRBD2 (5 bases each). This CDR3 has 14 amino acids. Trimming removed 5 bases from V and 6 bases from J, with 16 bases in between. The germline CDR1 and CDR2 sequences are LNHDA and SQIVND (reference sequence). CDR3 amino acids: CASSLGASRQTQYF. The CDR3 DNA reads as TGTGCCAGTAGTCTCGGGGCTAGCAGGCAGACCCAGTACTTC.

The chain has TRBV28 and TRBJ2-4; 12 bases are a match to TRBD2. Germline CDR1 is MDHEN and CDR2 is SYDVKM. The junction had 8 bases not matched to a gene; V was cut back by 1 base and J by 1 base. The CDR3 totals 19 residues. CDR3 sequence: CASSLFGLAGSFAKNIQYF. CDR3 DNA: TGTGCCAGCAGTTTATTTGGACTAGCGGGATCCTTTGCCAAAAACATTCAGTACTTC.

V is TRBV5-1 and J is TRBJ1-2, with TRBD1 identical over 7 bases. This CDR3 contains 15 residues. With V trimmed by 6 bases and J by 1 base, 9 bases remained unmatched. From germline, CDR1 is SGHRS and CDR2 YFSETQ. CDR3 DNA: TGCGCCAGCAACCCCCGGGACAGAAATAACTATGGCTACACCTTC. Encoded protein: CASNPRDRNNYGYTF.

V gene TRBV28 combines with J gene TRBJ1-4, with D perhaps TRBD1 (5 bases). V was shortened by 5 bases and J by 2 bases, with 15 bases between the two germline ends. This CDR3 is 16 amino acids long. Germline V gene data show CDR1 as MDHEN and CDR2 as SYDVKM. The CDR3 region has the DNA TGTGCCAGCAGTCCCTATCCTCAGGGCACTAATGAAAAACTGTTTTTT. Encoded protein: CASSPYPQGTNEKLFF.

The chain combines TRBV4-2 with TRBJ2-2; D might be TRBD2 (5 bases). This CDR3 is 17 amino acids long. The germline V and J ends were trimmed by 0 bases and 5 bases, with 16 bases remaining between them. In germline, CDR1 is LGHNA, CDR2 YNFKEQ. The CDR3 nucleotides are TGTGCCAGCAGCCAAGAGGGAACCCCGGGCGGGACCGGGGAGCTGTTTTTT. Its protein product is CASSQEGTPGGTGELFF.

This clone appeared a few times. Other DNA sequences of this sample code for an identical CDR3. This sequence joins TRBV5-1 and TRBJ2-3, with a weak D call TRBD1 (5 bases). Trimming removed 1 base at V and 0 bases at J, with 12 bases between. The V gene's germline CDR1 is SGHRS and CDR2 YFSETQ. This CDR3 is built from 16 residues. The CDR3 coding sequence is TGCGCCAGCAGCTTGAACGGCAGGACAAGCACAGATACGCAGTATTTT. Translating it yields CASSLNGRTSTDTQYF. The whole variable domain, remainder taken from reference TRBV5-1 and TRBJ2-3, is KAGVTQTPRYLIKTRGQQVTLSCSPISGHRSVSWYQQTPGQGLQFLFEYFSETQRNKGNFPGRFSGRQFSNSRSEMNVSTLELGDSALYLCASSLNGRTSTDTQYFGPGTRLTVL.

The chain combines TRBV11-2 with TRBJ2-2, with D hard to call. The CDR3 covers 14 residues. Trimming cost V 1 base and J 4 bases, with 7 bases left between them. Germline CDR1 reads SGHAT; CDR2 reads FQNNGV. The CDR3 coding sequence is TGTGCCAGCAGCTTAGTCGAACTCACCGGGGAGCTGTTTTTT. This translates into CASSLVELTGELFF.

J is TRBJ2-6 and V is TRBV21-1. TRBV21-1 is assigned pseudogene status. The CDR3 spans 15 residues. CDR3 in amino acids: CASRTLQSRANVLTF. The CDR3 nucleotides are TGTGCCAGCAGGACGTTGCAAAGTCGGGCCAACGTCCTGACTTTC.

The chain couples TRBV21-1 to TRBJ2-2; the table assigns TRBD1, which was not confirmed against the DNA. TRBV21-1 is a pseudogene segment. The CDR3 spans 17 residues. The CDR3 nucleotides read TGTGCCAGACTGGACAGGGGGGAAAGTCATTACACCGGGGAGCTGTTTTTT. As protein: CARLDRGESHYTGELFF.

The chain has TRBV2 and TRBJ2-1, with TRBD2 identical over 12 bases. Trimming cost V 5 bases and J 4 bases; bases outside gene matches: 9. The CDR3 is 17 residues long. The germline gives CDR1 SNHLY, CDR2 FYNNEI. CDR3 coding DNA: TGTGCCAGCAGTTACTCGGGACTAGCGGGCGTTTACAATGAGCAGTTCTTC. Its translation is CASSYSGLAGVYNEQFF.

V and J are TRBV29-1 and TRBJ2-7; D is unclear. Germline V CDR1 and CDR2: SQVTM, ANQGSEA. Trimming stripped 1 base from V and 0 bases from J, with 10 bases between. This CDR3 contains 14 residues. Written as DNA, the CDR3 is TGCAGCGTTGAAGGCGGAGTGACCTCCTACGAGCAGTACTTC. Amino acids: CSVEGGVTSYEQYF.

The chain couples TRBV2 to TRBJ1-5, with D perhaps matching TRBD1 (6 bases). The V gene lost 6 bases and the J gene lost 2 bases, with 14 bases spanning the gap. Per the germline V gene, CDR1 is SNHLY and CDR2 is FYNNEI. This CDR3 comprises 15 residues. The CDR3 protein is CASSGGQTRNQPQHF. For the CDR3, the DNA is TGTGCCAGCAGCGGTGGACAGACCCGCAATCAGCCCCAGCATTTT.

The V call is TRBV9, the J call TRBJ1-4, with no clear D. CDR1 SGDLS and CDR2 YYNGEE come from the germline V gene. Trimming removed 0 bases at V and 8 bases at J, with 8 bases between. The CDR3 is 13 amino acids. The CDR3: CASSVGGSEKLFF. The CDR3 DNA follows: TGTGCCAGCAGCGTAGGGGGATCGGAAAAACTGTTTTTT.

The genes are TRBV28 and TRBJ2-6; possibly TRBD1 for D (6 bases). The germline V gene encodes CDR1 MDHEN and CDR2 SYDVKM. The CDR3 spans 15 residues. V lost 5 bases and J lost 0, with 8 bases in between. CDR3 in amino acids: CASSPTGSGANVLTF. Written as DNA, the CDR3 is TGTGCCAGCAGTCCGACAGGCTCTGGGGCCAACGTCCTGACTTTC.

The chain links TRBV5-1 to TRBJ1-4; tentative D call: TRBD1 (6 bases). CDR3 length: 14 amino acids. V was clipped by 2 bases and J by 8 bases, with 13 bases between them. The germline V gene has CDR1 SGHRS and CDR2 YFSETQ. DNA for the CDR3: TGCGCCAGCAGCTTAGGAGGGGGAGACGAAAAACTGTTTTTT. Encoded protein: CASSLGGGDEKLFF. The full variable domain, in which reference TRBV5-1 and TRBJ1-4 provide the parts outside the CDR3, is KAGVTQTPRYLIKTRGQQVTLSCSPISGHRSVSWYQQTPGQGLQFLFEYFSETQRNKGNFPGRFSGRQFSNSRSEMNVSTLELGDSALYLCASSLGGGDEKLFFGSGTQLSVL.

The rearrangement joins TRBV27 to TRBJ2-6; 7 positions agree with TRBD1. This CDR3 region has 16 residues. Germline assignment: CDR1 MNHEY and CDR2 SMNVEV (reference sequence). V shed 6 bases, J shed 2 bases, and the junction held 7 bases outside the gene matches. The CDR3 nucleotides are TGTGCCAGCAGCCCAATCCAGGGGGCTGGGGCCAACGTCCTGACTTTC. Its translation: CASSPIQGAGANVLTF. Complete variable domain (other parts from reference TRBV27 and TRBJ2-6): EAQVTQNPRYLITVTGKKLTVTCSQNMNHEYMSWYRQDPGLGLRQIYYSMNVEVTDKGDVPEGYKVSRKEKRNFPLILESPSPNQTSLYFCASSPIQGAGANVLTFGAGSRLTVL.